This record concerns one T cell receptor (beta chain) sequence. The antigen is undetermined. The sample originates from a study of graft-versus-host responses after intestinal transplantation. Study context: Grafts were multivisceral, liver-intestinal, or isolated intestinal. Anti-thymocyte globulin induction preceded three to four years of tacrolimus and steroid maintenance in all recipients. Study outcomes and limitations: Patients with graft-donor T cell macrochimerism had high graft-versus-host to host-versus-graft clonal ratios in allografts. GvH clones turned up in recipient marrow; some had shown up first in ileum or blood.

Repertoires were generated with immunoSEQ multiplex PCR, while TCRdb's copy carries only in-frame clones and drops some. The sample yields some 62,000 clones, 90% to 95% seen once. The V end lost 3 bases, the J end lost 2 bases, and 14 bases lay between the germline ends. Germline values: CDR1 GTSNPN, CDR2 SVGIG (reference sequence). This CDR3 comprises 14 residues. The sequenced sample was unstimulated CD8+ T cells sorted from spleen or lymph node cells, obtained before transplant. The chain has TRBV30 and TRBJ2-7; the D gene is possibly TRBD2 (5 bases). The receptor comes from a human donor who was the organ donor for an intestinal transplant. CDR3 DNA: TGTGCCTGGAGCCCAATCGACGGGGCCTACGAGCAGTACTTC. It yields the protein CAWSPIDGAYEQYF.